This T cell receptor (beta chain) is from a study of blood T cell repertoires in COVID-19. About the research overall: COVID-19 samples, acute and convalescent, were from the United States, Italy and Spain. PBMCs, B-cell-depleted T cells, or T cells provided the cDNA or gDNA that made up the material.

Original data processing: Amplified reference gene primers provided the basis for estimating nucleated cell counts. Using immunoSEQ multiplex PCR, the repertoire was profiled, and TCRdb retains in-frame clones only, with some absent. Clonal size and the V and J genes are those of that table, whereas D and trimming came from the DNA. The repertoire consists of 110,000 or so clones, with less than 85% occurring once and the leading ten covering around an eighth. This CDR3 comprises 13 residues. The V gene lost 0 bases and the J gene lost 9 bases, with 13 bases spanning the gap. CDR1 SGDLS and CDR2 YYNGEE come from the germline V gene.

This TCR derives from a human donor in a cohort sampled during active COVID-19. The sequenced material came from peripheral blood. This sequence joins TRBV9 and TRBJ2-7; D gene ambiguous. The CDR3 loop reads CASSVGHQQPQYF. The CDR3 nucleotides read TGTGCCAGCAGCGTAGGACACCAGCAGCCGCAGTACTTC. Full variable domain (outside the CDR3, taken from reference TRBV9 and TRBJ2-7): DSGVTQTPKHLITATGQRVTLRCSPRSGDLSVYWYQQSLDQGLQFLIQYYNGEERAKGNILERFSAQQFPDLHSELNLSSLELGDSALYFCASSVGHQQPQYFGPGTRLTVT.